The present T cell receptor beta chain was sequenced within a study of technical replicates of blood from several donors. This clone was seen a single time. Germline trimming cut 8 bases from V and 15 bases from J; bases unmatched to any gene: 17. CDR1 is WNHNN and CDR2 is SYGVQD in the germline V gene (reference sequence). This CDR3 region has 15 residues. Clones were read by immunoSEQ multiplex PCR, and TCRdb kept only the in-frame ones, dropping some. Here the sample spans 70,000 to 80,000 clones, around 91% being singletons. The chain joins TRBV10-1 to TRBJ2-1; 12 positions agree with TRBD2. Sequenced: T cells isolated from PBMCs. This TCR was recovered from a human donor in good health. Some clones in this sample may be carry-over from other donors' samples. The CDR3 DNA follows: TGCGCCAGCCGCCTGATGGTGACTAGCGGGAGAGGGGGGTTCTTC. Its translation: CASRLMVTSGRGGFF.